Each of the 22 T cell receptor beta chains below was sequenced from the same sample in a study of long-term antiretroviral therapy in people with HIV. The run of the v3.0 immunoSEQ assay was at survey level. Data came from immunoSEQ multiplex PCR; TCRdb stores just in-frame clones and leaves some out. The sample carries approximately 28,000 clones, about 90% recorded once. Material: unsorted PBMCs, obtained 2 years after starting antiretroviral therapy. The receptors were sampled from a man over 45 with HIV.

This chain uses TRBV5-1 with TRBJ2-7; a possible D gene is TRBD1 (6 bases). CDR1 is SGHRS and CDR2 is YFSETQ in the germline V gene. The V end lost 0 bases, the J end lost 2 bases, and 12 bases lay between the germline ends. The CDR3 has 15 amino acids. The DNA of the CDR3 is TGCGCCAGCAGCTTGGGTCAGGGGCCCACCTACGAGCAGTACTTC. Translating it yields CASSLGQGPTYEQYF.

The chain is built from TRBV11-3 and TRBJ1-3, with D perhaps TRBD1 (5 bases). CDR3 length equals 14 residues. The V gene lost 3 bases and the J gene lost 2 bases, with 8 bases spanning the gap. CDR1 is SGHNT and CDR2 is YENEEA in the germline V gene. The CDR3 nucleotides read TGTGCCAGCAGCTTGGGGGAAACTGGAAACACCATATATTTT. Translated, it gives CASSLGETGNTIYF.

As for this clone: The junction departs from germline at one end; a sequencing error may be responsible. This chain links TRBV28 with TRBJ1-1; perhaps TRBD1 as D (5 bases). Germline CDR1 and CDR2: MDHEN and SYDVKM. The CDR3 is made up of 15 amino acids. The CDR3 loop reads CASTPGGEMNAEAFF. The CDR3 DNA reads as TGTGCCAGCACCCCCGGGGGAGAAATGAACGCTGAAGCTTTCTTT.

The V call is TRBV28, the J call TRBJ1-6, with no clear D. The CDR3 is made up of 16 amino acids. Per germline, CDR1 MDHEN and CDR2 SYDVKM. With 5 bases removed from V and 8 bases from J, the gap between germline ends came to 19 bases. CDR3 region: CASSPYRSRGYSPLHF. The CDR3 DNA sequence: TGTGCCAGCAGTCCTTATAGGTCCCGCGGGTATTCACCCCTCCACTTT.

The chain links TRBV6-6 to TRBJ1-5; TRBD1 might be the D (6 bases). The CDR3 is 13 residues long. V was cut by 2 bases and J by 5 bases, with 7 bases left in between. In germline, CDR1 is MNHNY, CDR2 SVGAGI (reference sequence). The CDR3 coding sequence is TGTGCCAGCAGTTACGGGGGGCATCAGCCCCAGCATTTT. This codes for CASSYGGHQPQHF.

The chain employs TRBV13 and TRBJ2-2; D not certain. This CDR3 spans 14 amino acids. The germline V gene encodes CDR1 PRHDT and CDR2 FYEKMQ (reference sequence). V lost 3 bases and J 1 base, leaving 6 bases between the germline ends. The CDR3 loop reads CASSLGGNTGELFF. The CDR3 DNA is TGTGCCAGCAGCTTGGGCGGGAACACCGGGGAGCTGTTTTTT.

This chain uses TRBV10-1 with TRBJ2-1; TRBD1 matches 10 bases. The CDR3 covers 16 residues. The germline CDR1 and CDR2 sequences are WNHNN and SYGVQD (reference sequence). The junction had 8 bases not matched to a gene; V was cut back by 2 bases and J by 7 bases. CDR3 sequence reads: CASSEEDRGYGNEQFF. DNA for the CDR3: TGCGCCAGCAGTGAGGAGGACAGGGGGTATGGGAATGAGCAGTTCTTC.

This chain connects TRBV28 to TRBJ1-5; D unresolved. Trimming removed 4 bases from V and 6 bases from J, with 19 bases in between. Germline loops: CDR1 MDHEN, CDR2 SYDVKM. This CDR3 comprises 16 residues. CDR3 region: CASSSPDGPQSQPQHF. Written as DNA, the CDR3 is TGTGCCAGCAGTTCACCAGACGGCCCGCAAAGTCAGCCCCAGCATTTT.

The V gene is TRBV14, the J gene TRBJ2-7; possible D gene TRBD1, 6 bases. Germline V lookup: CDR1 SGHDN, CDR2 FVKESK. The CDR3 is made up of 15 amino acids. The V end lost 3 bases, the J end lost 2 bases, and 14 bases lay between the germline ends. CDR3 sequence reads: CASSQRQGSPYEQYF. CDR3 bases: TGTGCCAGCAGCCAGCGGCAGGGGAGCCCCTACGAGCAGTACTTC.

The chain joins TRBV28 to TRBJ2-7; 7 bases align to TRBD1. With 6 bases clipped from V and 0 bases from J, the junction kept 11 bases outside the gene matches. Germline V gene data show CDR1 as MDHEN and CDR2 as SYDVKM. This CDR3 comprises 16 residues. CDR3 coding DNA: TGTGCCAGCAGCGTCGAAAGGGGGCGCGGCTCCTACGAGCAGTACTTC. This gives the protein CASSVERGRGSYEQYF.

The V call is TRBV10-3, the J call TRBJ1-3, with D unresolved. The CDR3 has 13 residues. Germline values: CDR1 ENHRY, CDR2 SYGVKD. Trimming left V 5 bases short and J 0 bases short, with 5 bases between. CDR3 region: CAISRVSGNTIYF. The CDR3, as DNA: TGTGCCATCAGTCGGGTCTCTGGAAACACCATATATTTT.

The chain carries TRBV18 and TRBJ1-2, with D maybe TRBD1 (5 bases). The CDR3 consists of 13 residues. V was cut by 3 bases and J by 5 bases, with 10 bases left in between. Germline V lookup: CDR1 KGHSH, CDR2 LQKENI. The chain's CDR3 is CASSPDNDYGYTF. In DNA, the CDR3 is TGTGCCAGCTCACCGGACAATGATTATGGCTACACCTTC.

V usage is TRBV4-3 and J usage is TRBJ1-4; perhaps TRBD1 as D (6 bases). Per germline, CDR1 LGHNA and CDR2 YSLEER. Deletions cut 2 bases from V and 1 base from J, with 11 bases between. This CDR3 has 16 amino acids. DNA of the CDR3: TGCGCCAGCAGCCAATTAAGAGGGGGAACTAATGAAAAACTGTTTTTT. It codes for CASSQLRGGTNEKLFF.

The V call is TRBV27, the J call TRBJ1-1; tentatively, D is TRBD1 (6 bases). CDR3 size: 16 residues. V was cut by 1 base and J by 1 base, with 13 bases left in between. Germline V gene sequence: CDR1 MNHEY, CDR2 SMNVEV (reference sequence). DNA for the CDR3: TGTGCCAGCAGTTTATTGTGGGGGCTAGGGAACACTGAAGCTTTCTTT. Its translation: CASSLLWGLGNTEAFF.

CDR3 DNA sequence: TGTGCCAGCAGTGCGAGATCTGGGGCCAACGTCCTGACTTTC. Encoded protein: CASSARSGANVLTF. The V and J genes are TRBV25-1 and TRBJ2-6; D not resolved. The CDR3 covers 14 residues. CDR1 and CDR2 (germline): MGHDK, SYGVNS. V was pared by 4 bases and J by 1 base, with 5 bases between. Drawing the rest from reference TRBV25-1 and TRBJ2-6, the complete variable domain is EADIYQTPRYLVIGTGKKITLECSQTMGHDKMYWYQQDPGMELHLIHYSYGVNSTEKGDLSSESTVSRIRTEHFPLTLESARPSHTSQYLCASSARSGANVLTFGAGSRLTVL.

The V call is TRBV2, the J call TRBJ2-4, with D unresolved. This CDR3 has 12 amino acids. Trimming shortened V by 7 bases and J by 5 bases, and 9 bases separated the two germline ends. Germline CDR1 and CDR2: SNHLY and FYNNEI. The CDR3 spells CASTRQENIQYF. CDR3 DNA sequence: TGTGCCAGCACCCGGCAGGAAAACATTCAGTACTTC.

This sequence joins TRBV11-2 and TRBJ2-5; D is ambiguous. V lost 0 bases and J lost 5, with 10 bases in between. The germline CDR1 and CDR2 sequences are SGHAT and FQNNGV. The CDR3 extends over 14 amino acids. As DNA, the CDR3 is TGTGCCAGCAGCTTAGATCCTAGTCGGGAGACCCAGTACTTC. This gives the protein CASSLDPSRETQYF.

J is TRBJ2-5 and V is TRBV28, with 7 bases fitting TRBD1. There are 16 residues in the CDR3. The junction had 8 bases not matched to a gene; V was cut back by 3 bases and J by 1 base. Germline CDR1 MDHEN, CDR2 SYDVKM. The CDR3 bases are TGTGCCAGCAGTTTTCCCGGGGACAGCATCCAAGAGACCCAGTACTTC. Translating gives CASSFPGDSIQETQYF.

The chain combines TRBV19 with TRBJ1-5; 12 nucleotides agree with TRBD1. Trimming cost V 5 bases and J 7 bases; bases outside gene matches: 9. Per germline, CDR1 LNHDA and CDR2 SQIVND (reference sequence). The CDR3 spans 16 residues. The CDR3 here is CASSAGDRGREQPQHF. The CDR3 coding sequence is TGTGCCAGTAGTGCCGGGGACAGGGGGCGGGAGCAGCCCCAGCATTTT.

The chain couples TRBV5-5 to TRBJ2-1; no clear D. The CDR3 is 15 residues long. V was shortened by 0 bases and J by 2 bases, with 9 bases between the two germline ends. Germline V gene data show CDR1 as SGHKS and CDR2 as YYEKEE (reference sequence). CDR3 coding DNA: TGTGCCAGCAGCTTGGCCCTCTCCCCCTACAATGAGCAGTTCTTC. This codes for CASSLALSPYNEQFF.

V and J are TRBV6-5 and TRBJ1-6, with 8 nucleotides matching TRBD1. This CDR3 is 14 amino acids long. The germline gives CDR1 MNHEY, CDR2 SVGAGI. The J segment lost 10 bases and the V segment lost 5 bases, leaving 7 bases of the junction unmatched. The CDR3 loop is CASSLDRVGSPLHF. CDR3 sequence (DNA): TGTGCCAGCAGTCTGGACAGGGTGGGATCACCCCTCCACTTT.

V and J are TRBV7-9 and TRBJ2-1; TRBD1 matches 9 bases. V lost 3 bases and J lost 5; bases outside the gene matches: 2. Germline V gives CDR1 SEHNR, CDR2 FQNEAQ (reference sequence). CDR3 size: 14 residues. The CDR3 reads CASSFDRGNNEQFF. The DNA for the CDR3 is TGTGCCAGCAGCTTTGACAGGGGGAACAATGAGCAGTTCTTC.